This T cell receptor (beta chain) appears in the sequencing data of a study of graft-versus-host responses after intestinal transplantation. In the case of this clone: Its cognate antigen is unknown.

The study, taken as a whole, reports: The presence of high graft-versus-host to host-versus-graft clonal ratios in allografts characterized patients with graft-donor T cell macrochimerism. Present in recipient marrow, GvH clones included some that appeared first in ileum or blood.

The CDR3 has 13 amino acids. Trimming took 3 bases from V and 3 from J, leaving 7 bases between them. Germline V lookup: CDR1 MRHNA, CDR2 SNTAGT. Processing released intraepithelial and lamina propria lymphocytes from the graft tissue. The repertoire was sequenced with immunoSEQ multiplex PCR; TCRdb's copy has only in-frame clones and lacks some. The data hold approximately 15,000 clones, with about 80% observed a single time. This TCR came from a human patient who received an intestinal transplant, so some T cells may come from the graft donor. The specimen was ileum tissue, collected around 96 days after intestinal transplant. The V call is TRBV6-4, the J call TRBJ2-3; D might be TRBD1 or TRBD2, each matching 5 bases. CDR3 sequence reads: CASSEGETDTQYF. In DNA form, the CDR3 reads TGTGCCAGCAGTGAAGGGGAGACAGATACGCAGTATTTT.